This passage covers 23 T cell receptor beta chains from one sample sequenced in a study of T cell changes during pregnancy in multiple sclerosis. TCRdb's copy holds only in-frame clones and misses some; the assay was immunoSEQ multiplex PCR. The sample includes tens of thousands of clones, 92% of them seen just once. The sample consisted of CD4+ T cells from peripheral blood mononuclear cells, taken after pregnancy. These receptors came from a female donor in good health, enrolled as a control in a pregnancy study.

V usage is TRBV4-1 and J usage is TRBJ2-3; TRBD2 matches at 16 bases. CDR1 MGHRA and CDR2 YSYEKL come from the germline V gene. V lost 4 bases, J lost 6 bases, and 7 bases stayed unmatched. The CDR3 is 17 amino acids. The CDR3 protein is CASSPGTSGGVRDTQYF. Written as DNA, the CDR3 is TGCGCCAGCAGCCCGGGGACTAGCGGGGGGGTCAGGGATACGCAGTATTTT.

This clone was observed once. J is TRBJ1-5 and V is TRBV18, with D possibly TRBD1 on 5 matching bases. The germline V gene encodes CDR1 KGHSH and CDR2 LQKENI. Deletions cut 3 bases from V and 0 bases from J, with 15 bases between. The CDR3 runs 17 residues. CDR3 loop: CASSPPTGAYSNQPQHF. The CDR3 region has the DNA TGTGCCAGCTCACCGCCTACAGGAGCCTATAGCAATCAGCCCCAGCATTTT.

The J gene is TRBJ2-2, the V gene TRBV7-2, with D tentatively TRBD2 (7 bases). The CDR3 is 14 residues long. Germline V gene data show CDR1 as SGHTA and CDR2 as FQGNSA. V lost 1 base, J lost 7 bases, and 10 bases lay in between. Here the CDR3 reads CASSLGGGVGELFF. The CDR3 nucleotides read TGTGCCAGCAGCTTAGGGGGGGGCGTCGGGGAGCTGTTTTTT.

V is TRBV19 and J is TRBJ1-5, with D unclear. The CDR3 extends over 13 amino acids. Germline assignment: CDR1 LNHDA and CDR2 SQIVND (reference sequence). The germline V and J ends were trimmed by 3 bases and 6 bases, with 9 bases remaining between them. CDR3 coding DNA: TGTGCCAGTAGTATTCGGAGGGCTCAGCCCCAGCATTTT. Protein product: CASSIRRAQPQHF.

This chain uses TRBV7-3 with TRBJ1-6; tentative D call: TRBD1 (6 bases). This CDR3 contains 14 residues. V lost 2 bases and J lost 7, with 9 bases in between. CDR1 is SGHTA and CDR2 is FQGTGA in the germline V gene. CDR3 sequence reads: CASSLSDRNSPLHF. The DNA for the CDR3 is TGTGCCAGCAGCTTATCGGACAGAAATTCACCCCTCCACTTT.

The chain uses TRBV11-2 and TRBJ2-5, with a weak D call TRBD1 (6 bases). The CDR3 has 15 residues. Deletions cut 1 base from V and 3 bases from J, with 12 bases between. Germline CDR1 reads SGHAT; CDR2 reads FQNNGV. CDR3 in DNA: TGTGCCAGCAGCTTAGGGGACACTACAAAAGAGACCCAGTACTTC. Its protein product is CASSLGDTTKETQYF.

The genes are TRBV15 and TRBJ2-7, with a weak D call TRBD1 (5 bases). Per the germline V gene, CDR1 is LNHNV and CDR2 is YYDKDF (reference sequence). Trimming took off 7 bases at V and 2 bases at J, with 12 bases between the two ends. The CDR3 has 13 amino acids. The CDR3 reads CATTQGATYEQYF. CDR3 sequence (DNA): TGTGCCACCACCCAAGGGGCGACCTACGAGCAGTACTTC.

The J gene is TRBJ1-1, the V gene TRBV18, with a tentative D call TRBD1 (5 bases). Trimming cost V 3 bases and J 4 bases, with 9 bases left between them. This CDR3 contains 13 residues. The germline CDR1 and CDR2 sequences are KGHSH and LQKENI. In nucleotides, the CDR3 is TGTGCCAGCTCACCGAGGCAGGGCACTGAAGCTTTCTTT. It encodes CASSPRQGTEAFF.

This chain connects TRBV6-5 to TRBJ2-7; D not resolved. Between the trimmed V and J ends, which lost 7 bases and 0 bases, there was a span of 4 bases. Germline values: CDR1 MNHEY, CDR2 SVGAGI. This CDR3 region has 11 residues. The CDR3 region is CASTSSYEQYF. In nucleotides, the CDR3 is TGTGCCAGCACCAGCTCCTACGAGCAGTACTTC.

The V and J genes are TRBV6-1 and TRBJ2-3; perhaps TRBD2 as D (5 bases). Germline CDR1 reads MNHNS; CDR2 reads SASEGT. The CDR3 is 13 residues long. V was clipped by 2 bases and J by 11 bases, with 14 bases between them. The chain's CDR3 is CASSESPIRGQYF. CDR3 DNA sequence: TGTGCCAGCAGTGAAAGCCCGATTCGGGGGCAGTATTTT.

J is TRBJ2-2 and V is TRBV2; no clear D gene. Per germline, CDR1 SNHLY and CDR2 FYNNEI. The CDR3 consists of 16 residues. Trimming removed 5 bases at V and 0 bases at J, with 13 bases between. The CDR3 sequence: CASSPRRIANTGELFF. CDR3 in DNA: TGTGCCAGCAGTCCCCGGAGAATCGCGAACACCGGGGAGCTGTTTTTT.

This clone was counted a few times. This CDR3 reads CASSSRGRVNTEAFF. In DNA form, the CDR3 reads TGTGCCAGCAGCTCCAGAGGGAGGGTGAACACTGAAGCTTTCTTT. V is TRBV7-9 and J is TRBJ1-1; D not resolved. This CDR3 has 15 residues. V lost 4 bases, J lost 0 bases, and 12 bases lay in between. Per the germline V gene, CDR1 is SEHNR and CDR2 is FQNEAQ (reference sequence).

In this sample, this clone turned up once. J is TRBJ2-5 and V is TRBV7-8; TRBD2 matches at 7 bases. This CDR3 spans 18 amino acids. The V and J ends lost 5 bases and 3 bases, in that order; junction bases with no gene match: 18. Germline CDR1 SGHVS, CDR2 FQNEAQ. The CDR3 sequence: CASSPRPGLDGLKETQYF. The CDR3 nucleotides read TGTGCCAGCAGCCCCCGCCCCGGACTAGACGGCCTGAAAGAGACCCAGTACTTC.

The chain links TRBV7-2 to TRBJ1-1; D unclear. CDR1 is SGHTA, CDR2 FQGNSA, per germline. The V and J ends lost 8 bases and 2 bases respectively, with 9 bases between them. The CDR3 is 12 amino acids. CDR3 sequence reads: CASFWPNTEAFF. CDR3 coding DNA: TGTGCCAGCTTCTGGCCAAACACTGAAGCTTTCTTT.

The genes are TRBV4-2 and TRBJ1-2; D ambiguous. This CDR3 is 16 amino acids long. Trimming shortened V by 0 bases and J by 0 bases, and 11 bases separated the two germline ends. Germline loops: CDR1 LGHNA, CDR2 YNFKEQ. The CDR3 DNA is TGTGCCAGCAGCCAAGATTCTAGACCCTCTAACTATGGCTACACCTTC. Its protein product is CASSQDSRPSNYGYTF.

V and J are TRBV25-1 and TRBJ1-1, with TRBD1 matching over 7 bases. The CDR3 has 14 residues. In germline, CDR1 is MGHDK, CDR2 SYGVNS. V gave up 3 bases and J gave up 4 bases; unmatched junction bases: 5. CDR3: CASSDEGASTEAFF. In DNA, the CDR3 is TGTGCCAGCAGTGATGAGGGGGCGAGCACTGAAGCTTTCTTT.

The chain employs TRBV7-2 and TRBJ1-2; D remains ambiguous. The length of the CDR3 is 15 residues. CDR1 SGHTA and CDR2 FQGNSA come from the germline V gene. V gave up 0 bases and J gave up 8 bases, with 16 bases separating them. The CDR3 sequence is CASSLAVEATRGYTF. In DNA, the CDR3 is TGTGCCAGCAGCTTAGCGGTGGAGGCCACACGGGGCTACACCTTC.

J is TRBJ1-6 and V is TRBV6-6; TRBD1 aligns across 8 bases. CDR1 is MNHNY, CDR2 SVGAGI, per germline (reference sequence). V trimming: 6 bases; J trimming: 7 bases; junction bases outside the gene matches: 8. This CDR3 comprises 15 residues. The CDR3 is CASRPGQGENSPLHF. In DNA, the CDR3 is TGTGCCAGCAGGCCCGGACAGGGAGAGAATTCACCCCTCCACTTT.

The chain carries TRBV28 and TRBJ1-3; maybe TRBD1 (5 bases). This CDR3 comprises 16 residues. Deletions cut 6 bases from V and 5 bases from J, with 20 bases between. Germline V gene data show CDR1 as MDHEN and CDR2 as SYDVKM. The CDR3 sequence: CASRGDSPGSRNTIYF. DNA of the CDR3: TGTGCCAGCAGGGGGGACTCACCCGGGAGTAGAAACACCATATATTTT.

The genes are TRBV7-2 and TRBJ2-7; possibly TRBD1 for D (6 bases). The CDR3 covers 13 residues. The germline V gene has CDR1 SGHTA and CDR2 FQGNSA. With 5 bases removed from V and 5 bases from J, the gap between germline ends came to 13 bases. CDR3 nucleotides: TGTGCCAGCAGCCAGGGGTTCTGGGACGAGCAGTACTTC. Residues: CASSQGFWDEQYF. The full variable domain, completed using reference TRBV7-2 and TRBJ2-7, is GAGVSQSPSNKVTEKGKDVELRCDPISGHTALYWYRQSLGQGLEFLIYFQGNSAPDKSGLPSDRFSAERTGGSVSTLTIQRTQQEDSAVYLCASSQGFWDEQYFGPGTRLTVT.

V and J are TRBV5-8 and TRBJ1-5; a weak D match, TRBD1 (6 bases). CDR1 is SGHTS and CDR2 is YDEGEE in the germline V gene. The ends were cut back, 2 bases at V and 6 bases at J, with 18 bases in the middle. CDR3 size: 16 residues. The CDR3 DNA reads as TGTGCCAGCAGCTTATCTGGGGCAGGGGTTTTTCAGCCCCAGCATTTT. Its protein is CASSLSGAGVFQPQHF.

This clone occurred once. The chain joins TRBV6-4 to TRBJ2-7; 9 bases are a match to TRBD2. The CDR3 is made up of 15 amino acids. From germline, CDR1 is MRHNA and CDR2 SNTAGT. Trimming at V came to 6 bases and at J to 2 bases, leaving 8 bases not matched to a gene. CDR3 DNA sequence: TGTGCCAGCAGCCAGGCGGGGGGGGGAACCTACGAGCAGTACTTC. Its translation is CASSQAGGGTYEQYF.

Concerning this clone: One junction end does not reproduce the germline sequence, and a read error may be involved. The chain uses TRBV7-7 and TRBJ2-5; D is possibly TRBD1 (6 bases). Germline CDR1 is SSHAT and CDR2 is FNYEAQ (reference sequence). CDR3 size: 16 residues. CDR3 bases: TGTGCTAGCAGCTTAACCCCCGGGCAGGGGCAAGAGACCCAGTACTTC. The encoded protein is CASSLTPGQGQETQYF.